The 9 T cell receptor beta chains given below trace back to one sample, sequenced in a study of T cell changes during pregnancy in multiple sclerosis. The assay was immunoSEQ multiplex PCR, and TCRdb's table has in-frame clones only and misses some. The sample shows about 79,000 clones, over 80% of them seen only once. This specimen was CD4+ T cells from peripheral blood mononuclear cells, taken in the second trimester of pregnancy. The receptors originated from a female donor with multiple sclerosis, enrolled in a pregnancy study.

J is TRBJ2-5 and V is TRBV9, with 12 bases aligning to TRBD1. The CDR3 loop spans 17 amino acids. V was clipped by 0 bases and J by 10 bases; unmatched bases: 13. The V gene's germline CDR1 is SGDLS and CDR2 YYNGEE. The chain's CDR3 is CASSVGSGGQGAGGQYF. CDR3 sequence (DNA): TGTGCCAGCAGCGTAGGAAGCGGGGGACAGGGGGCAGGAGGCCAGTACTTC.

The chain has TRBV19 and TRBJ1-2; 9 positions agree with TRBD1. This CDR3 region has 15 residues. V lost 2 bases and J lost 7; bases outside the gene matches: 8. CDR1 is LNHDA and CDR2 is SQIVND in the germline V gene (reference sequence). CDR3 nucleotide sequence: TGTGCCAGTAGTATACAAGTGGGACAGGGTTTTGGCTACACCTTC. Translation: CASSIQVGQGFGYTF.

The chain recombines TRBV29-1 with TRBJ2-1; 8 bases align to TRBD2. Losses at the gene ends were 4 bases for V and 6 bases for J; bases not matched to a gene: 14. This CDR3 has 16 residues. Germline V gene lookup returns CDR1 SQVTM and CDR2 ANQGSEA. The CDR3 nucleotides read TGCAGCGTTGGACGAAGCGGGGGCCGGGGAGGCAATGAGCAGTTCTTC. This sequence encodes CSVGRSGGRGGNEQFF.

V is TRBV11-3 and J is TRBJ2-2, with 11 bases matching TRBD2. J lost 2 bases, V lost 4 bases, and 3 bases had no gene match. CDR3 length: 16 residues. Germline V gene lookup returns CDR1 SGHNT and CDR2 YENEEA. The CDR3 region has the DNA TGTGCCAGCAGCTCAGGACTAGCGGGCAACACCGGGGAGCTGTTTTTT. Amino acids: CASSSGLAGNTGELFF.

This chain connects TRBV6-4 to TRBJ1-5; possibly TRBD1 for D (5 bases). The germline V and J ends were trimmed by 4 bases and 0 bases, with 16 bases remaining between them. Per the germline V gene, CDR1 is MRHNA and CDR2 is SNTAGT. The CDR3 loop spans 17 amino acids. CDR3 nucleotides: TGTGCCAGCAGTGGGCTCCGGGGGTTCCCTAGCAATCAGCCCCAGCATTTT. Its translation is CASSGLRGFPSNQPQHF.

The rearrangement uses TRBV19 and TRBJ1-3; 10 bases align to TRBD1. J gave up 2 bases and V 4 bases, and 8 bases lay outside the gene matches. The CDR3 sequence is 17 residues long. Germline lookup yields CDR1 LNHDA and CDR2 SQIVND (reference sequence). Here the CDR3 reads CASSRRVGQGTGNTIYF. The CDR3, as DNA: TGTGCCAGTAGTAGAAGAGTGGGACAGGGGACTGGAAACACCATATATTTT.

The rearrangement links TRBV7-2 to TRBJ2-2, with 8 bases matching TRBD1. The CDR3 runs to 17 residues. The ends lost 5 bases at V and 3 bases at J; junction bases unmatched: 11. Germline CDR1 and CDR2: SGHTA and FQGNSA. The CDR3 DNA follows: TGTGCCAGCAGCCCTATAGTCAGGGGGCGCGACACCGGGGAGCTGTTTTTT. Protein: CASSPIVRGRDTGELFF.

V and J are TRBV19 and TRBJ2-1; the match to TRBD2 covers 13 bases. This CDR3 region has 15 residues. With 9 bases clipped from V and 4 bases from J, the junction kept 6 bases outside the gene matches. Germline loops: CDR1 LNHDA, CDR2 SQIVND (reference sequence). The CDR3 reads CASQRLAGGYNEQFF. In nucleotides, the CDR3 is TGTGCCAGCCAGAGACTAGCGGGAGGTTACAATGAGCAGTTCTTC.

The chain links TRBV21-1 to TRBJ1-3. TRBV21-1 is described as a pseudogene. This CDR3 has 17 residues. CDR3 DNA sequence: TGTGCCAGCAGCAAGAGGACCGGGAAAACTACCGGAAACACCATATATTTT. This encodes CASSKRTGKTTGNTIYF.